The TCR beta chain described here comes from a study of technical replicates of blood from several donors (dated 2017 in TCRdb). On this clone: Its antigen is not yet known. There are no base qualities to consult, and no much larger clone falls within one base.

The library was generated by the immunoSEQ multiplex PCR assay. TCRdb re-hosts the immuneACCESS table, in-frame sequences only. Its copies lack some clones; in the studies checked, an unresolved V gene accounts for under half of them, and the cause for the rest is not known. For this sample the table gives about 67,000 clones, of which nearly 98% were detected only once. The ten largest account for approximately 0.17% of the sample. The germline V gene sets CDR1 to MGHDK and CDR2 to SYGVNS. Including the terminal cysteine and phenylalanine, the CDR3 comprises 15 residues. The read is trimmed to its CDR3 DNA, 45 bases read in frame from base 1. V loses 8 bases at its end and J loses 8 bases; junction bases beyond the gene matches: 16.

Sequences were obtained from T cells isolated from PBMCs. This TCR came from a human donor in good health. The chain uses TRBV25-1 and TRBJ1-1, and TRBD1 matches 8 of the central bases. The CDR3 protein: CASERIQGARIEAFF. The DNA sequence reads TGTGCCAGCGAAAGAATTCAGGGGGCGCGGATCGAAGCTTTCTTT.